The 29 T cell receptor beta chains given below trace back to one sample, sequenced in a study of T cells in localized non-small cell lung cancer. Method: immunoSEQ multiplex PCR; TCRdb's copy keeps in-frame clones and lacks some. This sample carries 2,100 or so clones, around 26% of them seen once, and the ten largest clones take around a sixth. The material sequenced was normal lung tissue next to the tumor, taken before any cancer treatment. The origin of the receptors is a woman between 35 and 70 years old with stage I lung adenocarcinoma.

This chain connects TRBV6-7 to TRBJ1-1; unclear D gene. Being an ORF, TRBV6-7 has a function that is uncertain. Trimming shortened V by 11 bases and J by 7 bases, and 14 bases separated the two germline ends. The CDR3 runs 11 residues. Here the CDR3 reads CAVTSGIEAFF. For the CDR3, the DNA is TGTGCCGTAACGAGCGGTATTGAAGCTTTCTTT.

The V call is TRBV6-8, the J call TRBJ2-2; D is perhaps TRBD2 (5 bases). There are 16 residues in the CDR3. Trimming stripped 3 bases from V and 2 bases from J, with 13 bases between. Germline CDR1 is MNHGY and CDR2 is SAAAGT. CDR3 amino acids: CASSYQGSGNTGELFF. CDR3 sequence (DNA): TGTGCCAGCAGTTATCAAGGGAGCGGAAACACCGGGGAGCTGTTTTTT.

This chain uses TRBV4-1 with TRBJ1-1; TRBD1 agrees at 9 bases. V lost 4 bases, J lost 3 bases, and 6 bases stayed unmatched. The CDR3 loop spans 15 amino acids. Germline CDR1 is MGHRA and CDR2 is YSYEKL. The DNA for the CDR3 is TGCGCCAGCAGCCCATGGACAGGGGAGGACACTGAAGCTTTCTTT. Translation gives CASSPWTGEDTEAFF.

The chain joins TRBV19 to TRBJ2-5; 12 bases align to TRBD2. The trim removed 8 bases at V and 3 bases at J, leaving 4 bases unmatched. This CDR3 comprises 14 residues. The germline V gene encodes CDR1 LNHDA and CDR2 SQIVND (reference sequence). The CDR3 loop reads CASSSSGGEETQYF. DNA of the CDR3: TGTGCCAGTTCGTCTAGCGGGGGGGAAGAGACCCAGTACTTC.

The chain uses TRBV5-1 and TRBJ2-2; D unclear. V gave up 0 bases and J gave up 1 base, with 7 bases separating them. This CDR3 has 15 amino acids. Per germline, CDR1 SGHRS and CDR2 YFSETQ. The CDR3 sequence: CASSLALQNTGELFF. CDR3 DNA: TGCGCCAGCAGCTTGGCGCTACAGAACACCGGGGAGCTGTTTTTT.

V and J are TRBV11-3 and TRBJ1-1; 10 positions match TRBD1. The CDR3 runs to 16 residues. The J segment lost 2 bases and the V segment lost 4 bases, leaving 7 bases of the junction unmatched. Germline CDR1 reads SGHNT; CDR2 reads YENEEA. CDR3 bases: TGTGCCAGCAGCTCCCCGGGGACAGGGGTAAACACTGAAGCTTTCTTT. This codes for CASSSPGTGVNTEAFF.

The rearrangement uses TRBV30 and TRBJ1-6; D not certain. Looked up from germline, CDR1 is GTSNPN and CDR2 is SVGIG (reference sequence). The CDR3 loop spans 14 amino acids. The V end lost 4 bases, the J end lost 5 bases, and 12 bases lay between the germline ends. In nucleotides, the CDR3 is TGTGCCTGGATAGGTCAGTCCAATAATTCACCCCTCCACTTT. Amino acids: CAWIGQSNNSPLHF.

This sequence joins TRBV11-3 and TRBJ1-1; D is unclear. Germline V lookup: CDR1 SGHNT, CDR2 YENEEA. The V and J ends lost 5 bases and 2 bases respectively, with 15 bases between them. The CDR3 loop spans 15 amino acids. CDR3 amino acids: CASSPNYPGNTEAFF. CDR3 nucleotides: TGTGCCAGCAGCCCTAACTATCCGGGCAACACTGAAGCTTTCTTT. Using reference TRBV11-3 and TRBJ1-1 for the parts outside the CDR3, the full variable domain is EAGVVQSPRYKIIEKKQPVAFWCNPISGHNTLYWYLQNLGQGPELLIRYENEEAVDDSQLPKDRFSAERLKGVDSTLKIQPAELGDSAVYLCASSPNYPGNTEAFFGQGTRLTVV.

The rearrangement links TRBV5-1 to TRBJ1-4; TRBD1 is a possible D gene (6 bases). Germline CDR1 and CDR2: SGHRS and YFSETQ. The CDR3 is made up of 17 amino acids. The ends were cut back, 4 bases at V and 2 bases at J, with 18 bases in the middle. The CDR3 protein is CASSPRGGEDTNEKLFF. In DNA form, the CDR3 reads TGCGCCAGCAGCCCCCGAGGGGGGGAAGATACTAATGAAAAACTGTTTTTT. The full variable domain, rest sourced from reference TRBV5-1 and TRBJ1-4, is KAGVTQTPRYLIKTRGQQVTLSCSPISGHRSVSWYQQTPGQGLQFLFEYFSETQRNKGNFPGRFSGRQFSNSRSEMNVSTLELGDSALYLCASSPRGGEDTNEKLFFGSGTQLSVL.

This clone is large in the sample. The genes are TRBV29-1 and TRBJ2-3; D gene unclear. Trimming pared 0 bases from V and 5 bases from J, leaving 6 bases between. This CDR3 is built from 12 residues. Germline-derived CDR1 and CDR2 are SQVTM and ANQGSEA. In DNA, the CDR3 is TGCAGCGTTGAAGATCCCGGAGATACGCAGTATTTT. Encoded protein: CSVEDPGDTQYF.

The chain joins TRBV14 to TRBJ2-3; TRBD1 matches 10 bases. With V trimmed by 6 bases and J by 2 bases, 5 bases remained unmatched. This CDR3 comprises 15 residues. Germline V lookup: CDR1 SGHDN, CDR2 FVKESK. The CDR3 protein is CASRPGQGFTDTQYF. CDR3 in DNA: TGTGCCAGCAGGCCGGGACAGGGGTTCACAGATACGCAGTATTTT.

The chain carries TRBV9 and TRBJ2-5; 9 positions match TRBD1. Germline V gene sequence: CDR1 SGDLS, CDR2 YYNGEE. The CDR3 sequence is 14 residues long. The V gene end was trimmed by 4 bases and the J gene end by 4 bases; junction bases not matched to a gene: 5. Written as DNA, the CDR3 is TGTGCCAGCAGCCCAGGACAGGGGAGAGAGACCCAGTACTTC. It is translated as CASSPGQGRETQYF.

CDR3 loop: CASSVGQGRYGYTF. CDR3 coding DNA: TGTGCCAGCAGCGTGGGACAGGGCCGGTATGGCTACACCTTC. The chain recombines TRBV9 with TRBJ1-2, with 9 bases matching TRBD1. This CDR3 is 14 amino acids long. Germline CDR1 is SGDLS and CDR2 is YYNGEE. V lost 2 bases, J lost 5 bases, and 4 bases stayed unmatched.

This clone has just a few counts. The V call is TRBV6-8, the J call TRBJ1-6; the match to TRBD1 covers 12 bases. Germline CDR1 and CDR2: MNHGY and SAAAGT. The CDR3 has 19 amino acids. Germline trimming cut 6 bases from V and 1 base from J; bases unmatched to any gene: 10. CDR3 loop: CASSRTGTGGRSYNSPLHF. The CDR3 coding sequence is TGTGCCAGCAGCCGGACCGGGACAGGGGGCAGATCCTATAATTCACCCCTCCACTTT.

There are a few counts of this clone. The junction and the germline gene differ at one end; a read error may be behind it. CDR3 DNA: TGTGCCATCAGTGGAGGGGGGGGCCTCTATGGCTACACCTTC. Translation: CAISGGGGLYGYTF. V gene TRBV6-8 combines with J gene TRBJ1-2, with D possibly TRBD1 on 6 matching bases. CDR1 MNHGY and CDR2 SAAAGT come from the germline V gene. This CDR3 comprises 14 residues.

This clone occurred a few times. The chain carries TRBV6-8 and TRBJ2-4, with a possible D match to TRBD2 (6 bases). The CDR3 extends over 15 amino acids. V shed 0 bases and J shed 9 bases, with 15 bases lying between them. Germline V gives CDR1 MNHGY, CDR2 SAAAGT. CDR3 sequence: CASSYSLGPEGIQYF. The CDR3 DNA is TGTGCCAGCAGTTACTCATTGGGACCGGAGGGCATTCAGTACTTC.

The gene calls are TRBV5-1 and TRBJ1-6; no reliable D call. Trimming stripped 0 bases from V and 7 bases from J, with 14 bases between. The germline V gene has CDR1 SGHRS and CDR2 YFSETQ. The CDR3 totals 16 residues. The CDR3 protein is CASSLESTLLNSPLHF. The DNA of the CDR3 is TGCGCCAGCAGCTTGGAGAGCACGCTATTAAATTCACCCCTCCACTTT.

This clone appeared a few times. The J gene is TRBJ1-1, the V gene TRBV7-1; possibly TRBD1 for D (5 bases). TRBV7-1 falls under the ORF class, with uncertain function. This CDR3 region has 13 residues. The ends were cut back, 3 bases at V and 3 bases at J, with 8 bases in the middle. CDR3 protein: CASSSQGYTEAFF. The CDR3, as DNA: TGTGCCAGCAGCTCGCAGGGATACACTGAAGCTTTCTTT.

In nucleotides, the CDR3 is TGTGCCAGCAGCGACGCGGGGGTAGGAAACGAGCAGTACTTC. Translated, it gives CASSDAGVGNEQYF. The chain couples TRBV9 to TRBJ2-7, with TRBD2 identical over 7 bases. There are 14 residues in the CDR3. In germline, CDR1 is SGDLS, CDR2 YYNGEE. V lost 3 bases, J lost 5 bases, and 8 bases stayed unmatched.

The chain couples TRBV6-8 to TRBJ1-5, with D tentatively TRBD1 (5 bases). The length of the CDR3 is 12 residues. The germline gives CDR1 MNHGY, CDR2 SAAAGT. V was clipped by 7 bases and J by 4 bases, with 8 bases between them. The CDR3 nucleotides read TGTGCCAGCAAAACAGGTAATCAGCCCCAGCATTTT. It translates to CASKTGNQPQHF.

By sample fraction, this clone is large. The chain has TRBV6-8 and TRBJ2-2; TRBD1 aligns across 9 bases. Germline assignment: CDR1 MNHGY and CDR2 SAAAGT. With 5 bases clipped from V and 7 bases from J, the junction kept 2 bases outside the gene matches. This CDR3 spans 13 amino acids. This chain's CDR3 is CASSGQGFGELFF. CDR3 coding DNA: TGTGCCAGCAGTGGACAGGGGTTCGGGGAGCTGTTTTTT.

V gene TRBV5-1 combines with J gene TRBJ1-1, with TRBD1 identical over 11 bases. With V trimmed by 4 bases and J by 1 base, 6 bases remained unmatched. The V gene's germline CDR1 is SGHRS and CDR2 YFSETQ. The CDR3 length is 16 residues. The chain's CDR3 is CASSTGTGGSNTEAFF. The DNA for the CDR3 is TGCGCCAGCAGCACCGGGACAGGGGGATCGAACACTGAAGCTTTCTTT.

This clone occurred a few times. The rearrangement links TRBV18 to TRBJ2-5; D unclear. The germline V and J ends were trimmed by 2 bases and 4 bases, with 11 bases remaining between them. There are 14 residues in the CDR3. In germline, CDR1 is KGHSH, CDR2 LQKENI. The CDR3 sequence is CASSPFSDAETQYF. The CDR3, as DNA: TGTGCCAGCTCACCATTTTCCGACGCAGAGACCCAGTACTTC. Supplemented by reference TRBV18 and TRBJ2-5, the full variable domain reads NAGVMQNPRHLVRRRGQEARLRCSPMKGHSHVYWYRQLPEEGLKFMVYLQKENIIDESGMPKERFSAEFPKEGPSILRIQQVVRGDSAAYFCASSPFSDAETQYFGPGTRLLVL.

V gene TRBV6-1 combines with J gene TRBJ1-1; TRBD1 might be the D (5 bases). V was cut by 0 bases and J by 0 bases, with 23 bases left in between. The germline gives CDR1 MNHNS, CDR2 SASEGT. There are 20 residues in the CDR3. CDR3 nucleotides: TGTGCCAGCAGTGAAGCGATGGACACCCAGTGGGTGGGAATGAACACTGAAGCTTTCTTT. It encodes CASSEAMDTQWVGMNTEAFF.

This clone is large in the sample. This chain links TRBV4-1 with TRBJ2-3; TRBD2 aligns across 10 bases. Trimming removed 0 bases from V and 4 bases from J; junction bases left unmatched: 4. In germline, CDR1 is MGHRA, CDR2 YSYEKL. The CDR3 sequence is 16 residues long. The CDR3 loop is CASSQDLSGGADTQYF. The CDR3 DNA reads TGCGCCAGCAGCCAAGATCTAAGCGGGGGGGCAGATACGCAGTATTTT.

This clone was counted a few times. The chain is built from TRBV5-1 and TRBJ2-7; 13 nucleotides agree with TRBD2. From germline, CDR1 is SGHRS and CDR2 YFSETQ. Unmatched junction bases numbered 11, after V lost 5 bases and J lost 0 bases. The CDR3 runs to 18 residues. For the CDR3, the DNA is TGCGCCAGCAGACTAGGGACTAGCGGGGCCGGTAGCTCCTACGAGCAGTACTTC. It is translated as CASRLGTSGAGSSYEQYF. The full variable domain, completed using reference TRBV5-1 and TRBJ2-7, is KAGVTQTPRYLIKTRGQQVTLSCSPISGHRSVSWYQQTPGQGLQFLFEYFSETQRNKGNFPGRFSGRQFSNSRSEMNVSTLELGDSALYLCASRLGTSGAGSSYEQYFGPGTRLTVT.

The chain recombines TRBV18 with TRBJ1-4; D remains ambiguous. CDR1 KGHSH and CDR2 LQKENI come from the germline V gene. The V end lost 1 base, the J end lost 5 bases, and 17 bases lay between the germline ends. The CDR3 is 17 residues long. In DNA form, the CDR3 reads TGTGCCAGCTCACCACTGAATCGGGGAGGGTTAAATGAAAAACTGTTTTTT. The encoded protein is CASSPLNRGGLNEKLFF.

The rearrangement uses TRBV5-1 and TRBJ2-2; TRBD1 matches 9 bases. The CDR3 covers 14 residues. With 6 bases clipped from V and 5 bases from J, the junction kept 5 bases outside the gene matches. Germline loops: CDR1 SGHRS, CDR2 YFSETQ. CDR3 sequence: CASNDRGGTGELFF. The CDR3 DNA is TGCGCCAGCAATGACAGGGGGGGAACCGGGGAGCTGTTTTTT.

This clone is large within its sample. The chain combines TRBV15 with TRBJ2-7; D may match TRBD1 or TRBD2 (5 bases each). The CDR3 contains 14 residues. Trimming stripped 0 bases from V and 5 bases from J, with 11 bases between. Per the germline V gene, CDR1 is LNHNV and CDR2 is YYDKDF (reference sequence). This CDR3 reads CATSRESGRDEQYF. Here the CDR3 DNA reads TGTGCCACCAGCAGAGAAAGCGGCAGGGACGAGCAGTACTTC.